The following is a T cell receptor (beta chain) sequence with its context. CDR3 length: 14 residues. Looked up from germline, CDR1 is SGHNT and CDR2 is YYREEE (reference sequence). V was clipped by 4 bases and J by 4 bases, with 13 bases between them. Division of CD4+ cells produced a CD45RA+ naive subset and a CD45RA-negative memory subset. This specimen comes from a study of shared clonotypes between healthy human individuals. Every subset had its genomic DNA shared out evenly among several immunoSEQ plates. Clones were sequenced by immunoSEQ multiplex PCR, and TCRdb holds only the in-frame ones, with some missing. The sample includes some 2,100,000 clones, under 97% of them seen just once.

The chain uses TRBV5-4 and TRBJ2-3; D is undetermined. The source material was naive CD4+ T cells sorted from blood. Subset defined: CD45RA+ positively selected. The clonotype was recovered from a man aged 18 to 30 in good health. The CDR3, as DNA: TGTGCCAGCAGCCCTGATAGGAGTTCAGATACGCAGTATTTT. Translation gives CASSPDRSSDTQYF.